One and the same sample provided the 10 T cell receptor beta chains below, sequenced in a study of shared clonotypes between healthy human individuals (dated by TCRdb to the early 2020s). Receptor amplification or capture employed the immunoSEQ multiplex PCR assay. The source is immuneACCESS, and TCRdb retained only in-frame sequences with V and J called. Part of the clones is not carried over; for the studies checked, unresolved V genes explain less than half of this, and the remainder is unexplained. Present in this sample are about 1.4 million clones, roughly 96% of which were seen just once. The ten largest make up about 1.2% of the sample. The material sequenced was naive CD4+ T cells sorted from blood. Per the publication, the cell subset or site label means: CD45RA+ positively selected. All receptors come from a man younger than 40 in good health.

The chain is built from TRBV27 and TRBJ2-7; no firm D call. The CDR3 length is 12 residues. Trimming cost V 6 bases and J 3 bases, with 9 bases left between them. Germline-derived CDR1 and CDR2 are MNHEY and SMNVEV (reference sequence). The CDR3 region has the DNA TGTGCCAGCAGCGGGCCAAACTACGAGCAGTACTTC. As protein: CASSGPNYEQYF.

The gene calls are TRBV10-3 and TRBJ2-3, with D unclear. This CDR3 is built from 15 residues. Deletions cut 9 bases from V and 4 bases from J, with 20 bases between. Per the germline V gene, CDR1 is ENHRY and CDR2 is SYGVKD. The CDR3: CAMTSTAQAADTQYF. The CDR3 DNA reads TGTGCCATGACCTCCACAGCTCAGGCGGCAGATACGCAGTATTTT.

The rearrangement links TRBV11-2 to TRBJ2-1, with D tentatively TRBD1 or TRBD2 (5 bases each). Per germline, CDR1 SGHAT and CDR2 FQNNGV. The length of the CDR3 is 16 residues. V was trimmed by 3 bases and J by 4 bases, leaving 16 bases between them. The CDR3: CASSFLGTWAYNEQFF. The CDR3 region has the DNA TGTGCCAGCAGCTTTTTGGGGACCTGGGCGTACAATGAGCAGTTCTTC.

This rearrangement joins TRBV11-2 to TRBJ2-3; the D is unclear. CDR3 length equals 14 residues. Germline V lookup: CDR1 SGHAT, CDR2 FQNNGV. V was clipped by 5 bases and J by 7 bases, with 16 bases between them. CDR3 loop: CASSQLRAMHTQYF. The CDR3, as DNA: TGTGCCAGCAGCCAACTCCGCGCAATGCATACGCAGTATTTT.

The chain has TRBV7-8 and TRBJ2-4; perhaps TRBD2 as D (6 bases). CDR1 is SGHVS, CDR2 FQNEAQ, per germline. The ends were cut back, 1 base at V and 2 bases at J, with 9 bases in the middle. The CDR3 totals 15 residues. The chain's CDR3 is CASSLGGDPKNIQYF. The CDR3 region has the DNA TGTGCCAGCAGCTTAGGGGGGGATCCCAAAAACATTCAGTACTTC.

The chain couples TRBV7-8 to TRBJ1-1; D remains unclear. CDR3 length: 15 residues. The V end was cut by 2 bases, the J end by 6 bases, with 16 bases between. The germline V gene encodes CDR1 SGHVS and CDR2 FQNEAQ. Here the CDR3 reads CASSLSFSRLPEAFF. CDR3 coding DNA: TGTGCCAGCAGCTTAAGTTTCAGCCGACTGCCTGAAGCTTTCTTT.

The CDR3 sequence: CASRTLSGNQLWSTDTQYF. The DNA for the CDR3 is TGTGCCAGCAGGACACTTAGCGGGAATCAACTATGGAGCACAGATACGCAGTATTTT. The chain employs TRBV7-2 and TRBJ2-3; 8 nucleotides match TRBD2. The V and J ends lost 6 bases and 0 bases, in that order; junction bases with no gene match: 17. The CDR3 spans 19 residues. Germline CDR1 SGHTA, CDR2 FQGNSA.

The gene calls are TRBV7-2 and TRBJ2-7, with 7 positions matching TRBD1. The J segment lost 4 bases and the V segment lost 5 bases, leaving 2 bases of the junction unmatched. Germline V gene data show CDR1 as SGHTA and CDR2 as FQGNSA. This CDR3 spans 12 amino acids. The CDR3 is CASSADRYEQYF. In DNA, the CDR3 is TGTGCCAGCAGCGCGGACAGGTACGAGCAGTACTTC. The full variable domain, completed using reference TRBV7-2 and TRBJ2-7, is GAGVSQSPSNKVTEKGKDVELRCDPISGHTALYWYRQSLGQGLEFLIYFQGNSAPDKSGLPSDRFSAERTGGSVSTLTIQRTQQEDSAVYLCASSADRYEQYFGPGTRLTVT.

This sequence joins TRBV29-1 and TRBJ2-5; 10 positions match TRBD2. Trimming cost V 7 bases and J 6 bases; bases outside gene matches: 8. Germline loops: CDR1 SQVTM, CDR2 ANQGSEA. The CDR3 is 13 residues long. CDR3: CSGSSGSIQTQYF. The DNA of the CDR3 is TGCAGCGGATCTAGCGGGAGTATCCAGACCCAGTACTTC.

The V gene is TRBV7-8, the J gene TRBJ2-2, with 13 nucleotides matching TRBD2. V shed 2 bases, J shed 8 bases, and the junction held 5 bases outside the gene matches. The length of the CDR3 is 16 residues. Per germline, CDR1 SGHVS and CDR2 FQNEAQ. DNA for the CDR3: TGTGCCAGCAGCTTAAATCGACTAGCGGGAGGTGGGGAGCTGTTTTTT. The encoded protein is CASSLNRLAGGGELFF.